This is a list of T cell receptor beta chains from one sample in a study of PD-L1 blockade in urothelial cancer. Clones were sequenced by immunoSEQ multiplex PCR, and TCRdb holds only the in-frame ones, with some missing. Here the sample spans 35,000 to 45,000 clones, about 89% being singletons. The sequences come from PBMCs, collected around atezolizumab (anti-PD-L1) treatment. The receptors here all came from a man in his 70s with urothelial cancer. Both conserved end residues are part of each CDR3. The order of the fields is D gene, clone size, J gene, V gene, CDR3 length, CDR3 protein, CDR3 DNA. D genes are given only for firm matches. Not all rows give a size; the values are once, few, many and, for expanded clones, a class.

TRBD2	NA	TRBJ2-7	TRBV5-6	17	CASSATTLGLALHEQYF	TGTGCCAGCAGCGCAACCACCCTGGGACTAGCGCTGCACGAGCAGTACTTC
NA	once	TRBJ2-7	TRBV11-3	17	CASSCTPQIQGSYEQYF	TGTGCCAGCAGCTGCACCCCGCAAATACAGGGATCCTACGAGCAGTACTTC
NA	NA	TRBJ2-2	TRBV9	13	CASSVDLTGELFF	TGTGCCAGCAGCGTAGATCTCACCGGGGAGCTGTTTTTT
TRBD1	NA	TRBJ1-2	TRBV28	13	CASRTGTGKGYTF	TGTGCCAGCAGAACCGGGACAGGGAAGGGCTACACCTTC
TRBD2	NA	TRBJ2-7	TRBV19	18	CASSIVVGGTTNTHEQYF	TGTGCCAGTAGTATAGTGGTCGGCGGGACTACAAACACCCACGAGCAGTACTTC
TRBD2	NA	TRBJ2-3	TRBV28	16	CASSLGGRARTDTQYF	TGTGCCAGCAGTTTGGGCGGGAGGGCACGAACAGATACGCAGTATTTT
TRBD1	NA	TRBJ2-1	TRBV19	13	CASSSTGYTEQFF	TGTGCCAGTAGTTCGACAGGGTATACTGAGCAGTTCTTC
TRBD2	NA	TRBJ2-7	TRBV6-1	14	CASSGASGRGEQYF	TGTGCCAGCAGTGGAGCTAGCGGGAGGGGAGAGCAGTACTTC
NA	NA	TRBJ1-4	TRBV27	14	CASSFTPTNEKLFF	TGTGCCAGCAGTTTTACACCAACTAATGAAAAACTGTTTTTT
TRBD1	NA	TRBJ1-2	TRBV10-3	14	CAITDRGTNYGYTF	TGTGCCATCACAGACAGGGGTACTAACTATGGCTACACCTTC
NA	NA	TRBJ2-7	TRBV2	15	CASSGQGLTSYEQYF	TGTGCCAGCAGTGGGCAGGGCCTAACCTCCTACGAGCAGTACTTC
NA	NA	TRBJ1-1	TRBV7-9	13	CASSEEGFTEAFF	TGTGCCAGCAGCGAGGAGGGGTTTACTGAAGCTTTCTTT
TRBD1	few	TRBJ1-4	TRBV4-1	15	CASSQVGTAYEKLFF	TGCGCCAGCAGCCAAGTCGGGACAGCGTATGAAAAACTGTTTTTT
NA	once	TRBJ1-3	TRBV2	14	CASLTGLSGNTIYF	TGTGCCAGCCTGACAGGCCTCTCTGGAAACACCATATATTTT
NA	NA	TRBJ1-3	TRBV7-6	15	CASSSGQSSGNTIYF	TGTGCCAGCAGCTCCGGACAGAGCTCTGGAAACACCATATATTTT
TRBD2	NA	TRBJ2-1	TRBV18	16	CASSPRTSGSYNEQFF	TGTGCCAGCTCACCGCGGACTAGCGGGTCGTACAATGAGCAGTTCTTC
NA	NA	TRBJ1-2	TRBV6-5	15	CASSNPSATDYGYTF	TGTGCCAGCAGCAACCCGAGCGCGACCGACTATGGCTACACCTTC
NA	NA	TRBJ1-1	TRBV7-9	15	CASSLADIMNTEAFF	TGTGCCAGCAGCTTAGCGGACATTATGAACACTGAAGCTTTCTTT
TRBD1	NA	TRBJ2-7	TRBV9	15	CASSVAGDSASEQYF	TGTGCCAGCAGCGTAGCCGGGGACAGTGCCTCCGAGCAGTACTTC
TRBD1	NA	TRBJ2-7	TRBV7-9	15	CASSSGDRGAYEQYF	TGTGCCAGCAGCTCGGGGGACAGGGGAGCCTACGAGCAGTACTTC
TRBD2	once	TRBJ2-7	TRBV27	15	CASSYGTSGRNEQYF	TGTGCCAGCAGCTACGGGACTAGCGGTAGAAACGAGCAGTACTTC
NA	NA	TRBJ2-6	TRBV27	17	CASSLSRVISGANVLTF	TGTGCCAGCAGTTTAAGCAGGGTAATATCTGGGGCCAACGTCCTGACTTTC
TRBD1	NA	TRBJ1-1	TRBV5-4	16	CASSLAPGGLNTEAFF	TGTGCCAGCAGCTTGGCGCCAGGGGGCCTGAACACTGAAGCTTTCTTT
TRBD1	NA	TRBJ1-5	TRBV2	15	CASTRDRAPNQPQHF	TGTGCCAGCACCCGGGACAGGGCCCCCAATCAGCCCCAGCATTTT
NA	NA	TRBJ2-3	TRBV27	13	CASSPAGPDTQYF	TGTGCCAGCAGCCCCGCTGGGCCGGATACGCAGTATTTT
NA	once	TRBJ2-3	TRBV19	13	CASNRESTDTQYF	TGTGCCAGTAACCGGGAGAGCACAGATACGCAGTATTTT
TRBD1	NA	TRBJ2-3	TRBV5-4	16	CASSFPLGQGGNTQYF	TGTGCCAGCAGCTTTCCCTTGGGACAGGGAGGAAATACGCAGTATTTT
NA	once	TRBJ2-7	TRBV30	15	CAWRTTGTGSYEQYF	TGTGCCTGGAGAACTACCGGGACTGGGTCCTACGAGCAGTACTTC
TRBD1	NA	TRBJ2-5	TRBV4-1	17	CASSQDGAGGLQETQYF	TGCGCCAGCAGCCAAGATGGGGCAGGGGGCCTTCAAGAGACCCAGTACTTC
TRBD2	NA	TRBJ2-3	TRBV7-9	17	CASSSGTSGRARDTQYF	TGTGCCAGCAGCTCTGGGACTAGCGGGAGGGCTAGGGATACGCAGTATTTT
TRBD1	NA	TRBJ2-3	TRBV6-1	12	CASSLDREAQYF	TGTGCCAGCAGCCTTGACAGGGAAGCGCAGTATTTT
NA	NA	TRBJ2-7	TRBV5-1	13	CALRAESSYEQYF	TGCGCCCTGCGGGCAGAAAGCTCCTACGAGCAGTACTTC
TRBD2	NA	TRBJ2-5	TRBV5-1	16	CASSAGLAGGQETQYF	TGCGCCAGCAGCGCCGGACTAGCGGGAGGTCAAGAGACCCAGTACTTC
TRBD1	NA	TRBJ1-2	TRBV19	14	CASSTRDRVNGYTF	TGTGCCAGTAGCACCCGGGACAGGGTTAATGGCTACACCTTC
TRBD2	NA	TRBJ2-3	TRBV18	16	CASSPESSGGTDTQYF	TGTGCCAGCTCACCGGAATCTAGCGGAGGCACAGATACGCAGTATTTT
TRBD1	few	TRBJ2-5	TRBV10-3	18	CAISNARPGTGSQETQYF	TGTGCCATCAGCAATGCCCGCCCCGGGACAGGGTCGCAAGAGACCCAGTACTTC
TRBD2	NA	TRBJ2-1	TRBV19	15	CASSTGTSGINEQFF	TGTGCCAGTAGTACCGGGACTAGCGGGATTAATGAGCAGTTCTTC
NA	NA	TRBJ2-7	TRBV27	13	CASRQVRSYEQYF	TGTGCCAGCAGACAAGTACGCTCCTACGAGCAGTACTTC
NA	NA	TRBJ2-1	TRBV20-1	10	CSAERGEQFF	TGCAGTGCCGAGCGTGGTGAGCAGTTCTTC
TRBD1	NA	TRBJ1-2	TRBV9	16	CASSARDRVVGYGYTF	TGTGCCAGCAGCGCCCGGGACAGGGTCGTTGGATATGGCTACACCTTC
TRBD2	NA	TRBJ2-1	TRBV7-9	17	CASSFQLLAGRYNEQFF	TGTGCCAGCAGCTTCCAACTACTAGCGGGAAGGTACAATGAGCAGTTCTTC
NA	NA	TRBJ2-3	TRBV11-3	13	CASSSTSTDTQYF	TGTGCCAGCAGCTCGACTAGCACAGATACGCAGTATTTT
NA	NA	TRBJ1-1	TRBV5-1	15	CASSLGTTANTEAFF	TGCGCCAGCAGCTTGGGGACGACAGCGAACACTGAAGCTTTCTTT
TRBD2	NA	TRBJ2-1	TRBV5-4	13	CASSFAGGDEQFF	TGTGCCAGCAGTTTCGCGGGGGGCGATGAGCAGTTCTTC
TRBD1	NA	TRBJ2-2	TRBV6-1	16	CASSEPGQGAGGELFF	TGTGCCAGCAGTGAACCAGGACAGGGGGCTGGTGGGGAGCTGTTTTTT
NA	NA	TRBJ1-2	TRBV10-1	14	CASNLKETNYGYTF	TGCGCCAGCAACCTTAAGGAGACTAACTATGGCTACACCTTC